The source of this TCR beta chain is a study of shared clonotypes between healthy human individuals. Looking at the study overall: Every donor yielded three CD4 naive, three CD4 memory, two CD8 naive and one CD8 memory plate.

Each sample came from a Caucasian adult donor living in Nashville, Tennessee. In the original workflow: Because ImmunoSEQ provided only junction sequences with no quality scores, the filtering differed. Sequencing was performed with immunoSEQ multiplex PCR; in TCRdb, only in-frame clones are kept and a portion is missing. V, J and clone size are taken as reported in that table, and D and trimming were inferred from the DNA itself. Of approximately 700,000 clones listed, 73% are singletons. Trimming took off 3 bases at V and 0 bases at J, with 9 bases between the two ends. This CDR3 is 14 amino acids long. CDR1 and CDR2 (germline): SGHRS, YFSETQ.

This chain connects TRBV5-1 to TRBJ1-1; possibly TRBD1 for D (5 bases). The sequence came from a woman in her 30s in good health. Sequencing input: memory CD4+ T cells sorted from blood. The sample's subset: CD45RA-negative fraction. CDR3 protein: CASSSEGLNTEAFF. The DNA for the CDR3 is TGCGCCAGCAGCTCCGAGGGGTTGAACACTGAAGCTTTCTTT.